These 9 T cell receptor beta chains were all obtained from the same sample, sequenced in a study of OX40 agonist ivuxolimab in advanced cancers. Repertoires were generated with immunoSEQ multiplex PCR, while TCRdb's copy carries only in-frame clones and drops some. The sample includes 50,000 or so clones, just under 95% of them seen just once. The material was CD4+ or CD8+ T cells sorted from blood, obtained in a trial of the OX40 agonist ivuxolimab. The receptor source for this set is an adult with an advanced solid tumor such as melanoma, head and neck, liver or kidney cancer.

The rearrangement joins TRBV4-3 to TRBJ2-1; D is possibly TRBD2 (6 bases). Looked up from germline, CDR1 is LGHNA and CDR2 is YSLEER. V was pared by 4 bases and J by 10 bases, with 14 bases between. The CDR3 extends over 13 amino acids. The CDR3 is CASSPIRGKEQFF. CDR3 nucleotide sequence: TGCGCCAGCAGCCCGATTCGGGGGAAAGAGCAGTTCTTC.

This clone was counted once. The V and J genes are TRBV14 and TRBJ2-7, with D tentatively TRBD2 (5 bases). This CDR3 comprises 16 residues. V lost 4 bases, J lost 1 base, and 17 bases lay in between. The germline V gene encodes CDR1 SGHDN and CDR2 FVKESK. As DNA, the CDR3 is TGTGCCAGCAGCCCCGCCGCGGGTTTAGGATCCTACGAGCAGTACTTC. It is translated as CASSPAAGLGSYEQYF.

V is TRBV7-9 and J is TRBJ2-1; a weak D match, TRBD2 (5 bases). The V end lost 7 bases, the J end lost 6 bases, and 13 bases lay between the germline ends. CDR1 is SEHNR, CDR2 FQNEAQ, per germline (reference sequence). CDR3 size: 13 residues. Written as DNA, the CDR3 is TGTGCCAGCACCTTGGACTTCGTCAATGAGCAGTTCTTC. Protein: CASTLDFVNEQFF.

The chain carries TRBV10-3 and TRBJ2-6, with a tentative D call TRBD2 (7 bases). Trimming pared 2 bases from V and 2 bases from J, leaving 10 bases between. The CDR3 totals 16 residues. Germline V lookup: CDR1 ENHRY, CDR2 SYGVKD. CDR3 nucleotides: TGTGCCATCAGTGAGGCGGGGGCCCCTGGGGCCAACGTCCTGACTTTC. It translates to CAISEAGAPGANVLTF.

The chain is built from TRBV5-8 and TRBJ1-2, with D possibly TRBD1 on 5 matching bases. There are 15 residues in the CDR3. Germline CDR1 is SGHTS and CDR2 is YDEGEE. V lost 0 bases, J lost 4 bases, and 13 bases lay in between. This CDR3 reads CASSLAGRGTYGYTF. The CDR3 DNA sequence: TGTGCCAGCAGCTTGGCCGGGCGGGGGACCTATGGCTACACCTTC.

This chain uses TRBV5-1 with TRBJ2-3; tentatively, D is TRBD1 (5 bases). Germline CDR1 is SGHRS and CDR2 is YFSETQ. This CDR3 is 15 amino acids long. V lost 3 bases and J 6 bases, leaving 17 bases between the germline ends. CDR3 DNA: TGCGCCAGCAGCTCGGCGGACACAGGCAGGGATACGCAGTATTTT. The encoded protein is CASSSADTGRDTQYF.

V usage is TRBV28 and J usage is TRBJ2-7; TRBD2 matches at 13 bases. The CDR3 is 16 amino acids. CDR1 and CDR2 from the germline V gene are MDHEN and SYDVKM. V was clipped by 3 bases and J by 2 bases; unmatched bases: 4. CDR3 sequence (DNA): TGTGCCAGCAGTTTTTGGGGGACTAGCGGGGCCTACGAGCAGTACTTC. Amino acids: CASSFWGTSGAYEQYF.

The genes are TRBV6-5 and TRBJ2-7; 7 bases agree with TRBD1. Per germline, CDR1 MNHEY and CDR2 SVGAGI. V was clipped by 6 bases and J by 0 bases; unmatched bases: 8. This CDR3 is 15 amino acids long. The CDR3 sequence is CASSKGQDSSYEQYF. For the CDR3, the DNA is TGTGCCAGCAGCAAAGGACAGGACAGCTCCTACGAGCAGTACTTC.

This clone has only one observation. The J gene is TRBJ2-5, the V gene TRBV7-9; D perhaps matches TRBD1 (6 bases). TRBJ2-7 explains the end of the DNA better; the J call may be wrong. Germline values: CDR1 SEHNR, CDR2 FQNEAQ (reference sequence). The length of the CDR3 is 18 residues. CDR3 in DNA: TGTGCCAGCAGCTTAGCGGGAATACAGGGTCGTTTATCCTACGAGCAGTACTTC. Translated, it gives CASSLAGIQGRLSYEQYF.